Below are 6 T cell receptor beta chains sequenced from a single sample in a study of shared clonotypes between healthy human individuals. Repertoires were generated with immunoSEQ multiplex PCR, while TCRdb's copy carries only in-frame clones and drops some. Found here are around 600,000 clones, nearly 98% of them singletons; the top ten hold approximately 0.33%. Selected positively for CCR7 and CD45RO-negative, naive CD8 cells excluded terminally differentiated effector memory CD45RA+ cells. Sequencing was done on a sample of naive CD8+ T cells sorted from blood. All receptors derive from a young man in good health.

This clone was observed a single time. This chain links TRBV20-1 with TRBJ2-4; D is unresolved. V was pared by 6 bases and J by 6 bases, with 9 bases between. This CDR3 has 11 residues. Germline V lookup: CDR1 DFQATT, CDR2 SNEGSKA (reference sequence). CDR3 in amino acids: CSAVRTNIQYF. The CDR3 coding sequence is TGCAGTGCCGTACGGACAAACATTCAGTACTTC.

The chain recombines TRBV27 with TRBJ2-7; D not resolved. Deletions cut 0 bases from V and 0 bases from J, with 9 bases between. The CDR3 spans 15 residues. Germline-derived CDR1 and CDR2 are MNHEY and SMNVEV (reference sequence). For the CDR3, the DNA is TGTGCCAGCAGTTTATCGACCGATAGCTCCTACGAGCAGTACTTC. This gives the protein CASSLSTDSSYEQYF.

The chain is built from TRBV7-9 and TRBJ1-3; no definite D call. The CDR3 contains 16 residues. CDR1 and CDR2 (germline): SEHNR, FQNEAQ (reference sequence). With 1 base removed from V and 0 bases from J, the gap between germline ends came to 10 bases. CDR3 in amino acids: CASSLGTALSGNTIYF. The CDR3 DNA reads TGTGCCAGCAGCTTAGGCACTGCCCTCTCTGGAAACACCATATATTTT.

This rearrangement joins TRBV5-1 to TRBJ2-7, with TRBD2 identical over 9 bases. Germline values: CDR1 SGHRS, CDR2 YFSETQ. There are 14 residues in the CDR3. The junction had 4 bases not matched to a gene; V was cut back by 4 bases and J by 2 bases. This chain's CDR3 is CASSTLAGAYEQYF. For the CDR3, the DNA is TGCGCCAGCAGCACCTTAGCGGGAGCCTACGAGCAGTACTTC.

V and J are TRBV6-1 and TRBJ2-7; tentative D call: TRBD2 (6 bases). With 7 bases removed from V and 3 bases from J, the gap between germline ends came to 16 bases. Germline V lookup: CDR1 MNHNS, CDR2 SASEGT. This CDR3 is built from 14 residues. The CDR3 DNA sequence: TGTGCCAGCACGGGGGATCCCAATTACTACGAGCAGTACTTC. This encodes CASTGDPNYYEQYF.

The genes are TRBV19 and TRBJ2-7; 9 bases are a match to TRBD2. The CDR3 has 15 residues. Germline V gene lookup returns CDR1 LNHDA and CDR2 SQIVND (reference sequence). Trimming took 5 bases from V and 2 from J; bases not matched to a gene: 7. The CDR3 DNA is TGTGCCAGTAGTTTCCGAGCGGGAGGAGCCTACGAGCAGTACTTC. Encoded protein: CASSFRAGGAYEQYF. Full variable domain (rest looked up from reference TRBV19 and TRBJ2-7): DGGITQSPKYLFRKEGQNVTLSCEQNLNHDAMYWYRQDPGQGLRLIYYSQIVNDFQKGDIAEGYSVSREKKESFPLTVTSAQKNPTAFYLCASSFRAGGAYEQYFGPGTRLTVT.